This T cell receptor (beta chain) was captured in a study of T cell clonotyping in hematopoietic cell transplantation. Across the whole study: Recipient samples before transplant were obtained post-cytoreduction. General study results and limits: Broader posttransplant TCR repertoire diversity was predicted by graft donor and pretransplant recipient Inverse Simpson Index values.

Of note for this clone: Its target is unknown.

TCRdb's table, derived via immunoSEQ multiplex PCR, lists solely in-frame clones and lacks some. In the table there are approximately 42,000 clones, around 85% of which are singletons. Deletions cut 0 bases from V and 13 bases from J, with 16 bases between. The germline gives CDR1 LGHNA, CDR2 YNFKEQ. The CDR3 totals 15 residues. Time point described: recipient sample about 28 days before transplant, after cytoreduction. Samples: about 28 days before transplant, then days 30, 100 and 180 after. The rearrangement joins TRBV4-2 to TRBJ1-6; D is possibly TRBD1 (6 bases). This receptor was obtained from a man aged 55-75 years with acute myeloid leukemia. Some clones in this sample may be carry-over from other donors' samples. The sequences come from peripheral blood mononuclear cells, collected before stem cell transplant. The CDR3 protein is CASSQEATGSLPLHF. The CDR3 nucleotides are TGTGCCAGCAGCCAAGAAGCGACAGGTTCGTTGCCCCTCCACTTT.